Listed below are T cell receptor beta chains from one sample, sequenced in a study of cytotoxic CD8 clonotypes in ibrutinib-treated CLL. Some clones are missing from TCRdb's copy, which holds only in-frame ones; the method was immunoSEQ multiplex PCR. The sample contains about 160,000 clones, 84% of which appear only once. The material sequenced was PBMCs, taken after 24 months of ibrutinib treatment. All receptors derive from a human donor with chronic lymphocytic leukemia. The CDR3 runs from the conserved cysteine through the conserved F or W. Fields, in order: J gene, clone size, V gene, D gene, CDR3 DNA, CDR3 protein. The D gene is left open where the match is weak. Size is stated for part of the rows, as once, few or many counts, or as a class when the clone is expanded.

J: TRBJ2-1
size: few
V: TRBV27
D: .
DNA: TGTGCCAGCAGCTCAAGCGGGCCTCTCAATGAGCAGTTCTTC
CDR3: CASSSSGPLNEQFF

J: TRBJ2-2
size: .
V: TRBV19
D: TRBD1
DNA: TGTGCCAGTAACAGGGGTAGGTCCACCGGGGAGCTGTTTTTT
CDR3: CASNRGRSTGELFF

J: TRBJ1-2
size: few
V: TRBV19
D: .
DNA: TGTGCCAGTAGTAGCGACAGGCGGGCTAACTATGGCTACACCTTC
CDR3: CASSSDRRANYGYTF

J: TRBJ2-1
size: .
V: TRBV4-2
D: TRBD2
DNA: TGTGCCAGCAGCCAAGTCCACGGAGGCGGGAGCTCCTACAATGAGCAGTTCTTC
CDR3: CASSQVHGGGSSYNEQFF

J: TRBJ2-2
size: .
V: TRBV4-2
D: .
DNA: TGTGCCAGCAGCCCTGGGATGACCCGGGAACCCGGGGAGCTGTTTTTT
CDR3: CASSPGMTREPGELFF

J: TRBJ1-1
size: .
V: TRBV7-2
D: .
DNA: TGTGCCAGCAGCTACGACAGGAACACTGAAGCTTTCTTT
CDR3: CASSYDRNTEAFF

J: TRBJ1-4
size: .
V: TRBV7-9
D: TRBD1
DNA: TGTGCCAGCAGCACGGGACAGGGGAGTAATGAAAAACTGTTTTTT
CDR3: CASSTGQGSNEKLFF

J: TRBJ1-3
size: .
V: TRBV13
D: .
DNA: TGTGCCAGCAGCTTACTTGGACAGCGTTTCTCTGGAAACACCATATATTTT
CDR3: CASSLLGQRFSGNTIYF

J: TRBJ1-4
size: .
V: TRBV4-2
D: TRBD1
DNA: TGTGCCAGCAGCCAAGAGTTTCGACAGGGGGCACGTGAAAAACTGTTTTTT
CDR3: CASSQEFRQGAREKLFF

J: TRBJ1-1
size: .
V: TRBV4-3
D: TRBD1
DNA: TGCGCCAGCAGCCTATTCGGGACAGAGAACACTGAAGCTTTCTTT
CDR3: CASSLFGTENTEAFF

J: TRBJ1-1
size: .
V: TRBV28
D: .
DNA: TGTGCCAGCAGTTCAGAAACAGGGCGGTACACTGAAGCTTTCTTT
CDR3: CASSSETGRYTEAFF

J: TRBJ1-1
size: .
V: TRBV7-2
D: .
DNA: TGTGCCAGCAGCTTAAGAGCAGGGGCCACTGAAGCTTTCTTT
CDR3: CASSLRAGATEAFF

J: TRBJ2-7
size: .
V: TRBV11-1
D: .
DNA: TGTGCCAGCAGCCCTAAGGCTCAACAGGTGGCGGTAGTATCCGGCGAGCAGTACTTC
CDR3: CASSPKAQQVAVVSGEQYF

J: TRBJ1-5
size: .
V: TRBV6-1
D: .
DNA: TGTGCCACCCAGGGACGGGAATATAGCAATCAGCCCCAGCATTTT
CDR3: CATQGREYSNQPQHF

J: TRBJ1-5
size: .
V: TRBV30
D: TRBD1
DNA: TGTGCCTGGAGTGGGACAGGGGACTATAGCAATCAGCCCCAGCATTTT
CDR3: CAWSGTGDYSNQPQHF

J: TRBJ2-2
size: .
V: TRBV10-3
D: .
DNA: TGTGCCACTACCTGGGGGTCGGGCCCCGGGGAGCTGTTTTTT
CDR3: CATTWGSGPGELFF

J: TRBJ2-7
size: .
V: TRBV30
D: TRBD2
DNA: TGTGCCTGGCGCCCCGGGGGGGGGAACCCTTCCGAGCAGTACTTC
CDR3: CAWRPGGGNPSEQYF

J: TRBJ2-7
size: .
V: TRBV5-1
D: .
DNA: TGCGCCAGCAGCCACCCAAATGAGGACGGTACCTACGAGCAGTACTTC
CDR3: CASSHPNEDGTYEQYF